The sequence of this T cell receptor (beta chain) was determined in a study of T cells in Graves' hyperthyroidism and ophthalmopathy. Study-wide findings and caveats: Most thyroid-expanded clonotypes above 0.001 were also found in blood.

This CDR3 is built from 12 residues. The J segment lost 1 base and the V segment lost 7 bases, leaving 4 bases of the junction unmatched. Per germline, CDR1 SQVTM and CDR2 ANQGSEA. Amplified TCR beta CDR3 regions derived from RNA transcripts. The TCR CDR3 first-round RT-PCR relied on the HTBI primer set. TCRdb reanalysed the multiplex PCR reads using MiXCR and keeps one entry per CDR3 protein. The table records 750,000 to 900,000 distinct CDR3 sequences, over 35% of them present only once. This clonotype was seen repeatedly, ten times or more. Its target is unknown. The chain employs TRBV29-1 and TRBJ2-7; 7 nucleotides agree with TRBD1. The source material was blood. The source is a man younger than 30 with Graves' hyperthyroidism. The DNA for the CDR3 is TGCAGCGCCCTGGGACAGTCCTACGAGCAGTACTTC. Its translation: CSALGQSYEQYF.